Below, 27 T cell receptor beta chains from the same sample are listed, as sequenced in a study of cytomegalovirus exposure and HLA in healthy donors. Sequencing was performed with immunoSEQ multiplex PCR; in TCRdb, only in-frame clones are kept and a portion is missing. The sample lists about 120,000 clones, 70% to 90% occurring once. Source material: PBMCs. Every receptor here comes from a woman under 40 in good health and CMV-seronegative.

The rearrangement uses TRBV19 and TRBJ2-7; 8 nucleotides line up with TRBD2. The length of the CDR3 is 15 residues. V lost 4 bases to trimming and J lost 4 bases; unmatched junction nucleotides: 9. Germline lookup yields CDR1 LNHDA and CDR2 SQIVND (reference sequence). The CDR3: CASSTKRTSSYEQYF. Here the CDR3 DNA reads TGTGCCAGTAGTACGAAGCGGACTAGCTCTTACGAGCAGTACTTC.

J is TRBJ2-5 and V is TRBV27; D is possibly TRBD2 (5 bases). The germline gives CDR1 MNHEY, CDR2 SMNVEV (reference sequence). V lost 1 base and J lost 0, with 21 bases in between. CDR3 length: 19 amino acids. The DNA of the CDR3 is TGTGCCAGCAGTTTATATTTCCAATATGAGGGTGCCAACCAAGAGACCCAGTACTTC. Translated, it gives CASSLYFQYEGANQETQYF.

This chain joins TRBV9 and TRBJ2-3; 9 positions agree with TRBD2. Germline V CDR1 and CDR2: SGDLS, YYNGEE. V shed 2 bases, J shed 4 bases, and the junction held 2 bases outside the gene matches. The CDR3 is made up of 14 amino acids. The CDR3 reads CASSVSGGPDTQYF. CDR3 in DNA: TGTGCCAGCAGCGTTAGCGGGGGTCCAGATACGCAGTATTTT.

This CDR3 reads CASSRGRLVEKLFF. CDR3 in DNA: TGTGCCAGCAGCCGGGGGCGGCTTGTAGAAAAACTGTTTTTT. The chain joins TRBV14 to TRBJ1-4; maybe TRBD1 (6 bases). The CDR3 is 14 amino acids. Germline CDR1 and CDR2: SGHDN and FVKESK. V lost 4 bases to trimming and J lost 8 bases, with 14 bases between them. Together with reference TRBV14 and TRBJ1-4, the CDR3 gives the full variable domain: EAGVTQFPSHSVIEKGQTVTLRCDPISGHDNLYWYRRVMGKEIKFLLHFVKESKQDESGMPNNRFLAERTGGTYSTLKVQPAELEDSGVYFCASSRGRLVEKLFFGSGTQLSVL.

V and J are TRBV4-1 and TRBJ1-2; 12 bases align to TRBD1. V was pared by 3 bases and J by 8 bases, with 4 bases of the junction left unmatched. Germline CDR1 and CDR2: MGHRA and YSYEKL. The CDR3 runs 14 residues. This CDR3 reads CASSQGQGAPGYTF. CDR3 nucleotides: TGCGCCAGCAGCCAGGGACAGGGGGCGCCCGGCTACACCTTC.

The rearrangement uses TRBV5-6 and TRBJ2-2; 13 nucleotides agree with TRBD2. CDR1 is SGHDT, CDR2 YYEEEE, per germline. The CDR3 consists of 16 residues. The trim removed 3 bases at V and 1 base at J, leaving 0 bases unmatched. The CDR3 DNA reads as TGTGCCAGCAGCTGGACTAGCGGGGGGAACACCGGGGAGCTGTTTTTT. Its protein is CASSWTSGGNTGELFF.

The chain uses TRBV5-5 and TRBJ1-1, with D uncertain. Trimming cost V 1 base and J 1 base, with 8 bases left between them. There are 14 residues in the CDR3. Germline values: CDR1 SGHKS, CDR2 YYEKEE (reference sequence). The CDR3 bases are TGTGCCAGCAGCTTGTCTCTCGGGAACACTGAAGCTTTCTTT. Residues: CASSLSLGNTEAFF.

This chain joins TRBV19 and TRBJ2-7; tentatively, D is TRBD1 (5 bases). The CDR3 sequence is 14 residues long. Germline V gene lookup returns CDR1 LNHDA and CDR2 SQIVND (reference sequence). V shed 6 bases and J shed 5 bases, with 17 bases lying between them. CDR3 protein: CASRGATDLDEQYF. In nucleotides, the CDR3 is TGTGCCAGTAGAGGGGCGACTGACCTAGACGAGCAGTACTTC.

This clone came up a few times. The V call is TRBV6-6, the J call TRBJ1-5, with 7 bases fitting TRBD1. J lost 4 bases, V lost 8 bases, and 8 bases had no gene match. CDR1 and CDR2 from the germline V gene are MNHNY and SVGAGI (reference sequence). The CDR3 totals 14 residues. In nucleotides, the CDR3 is TGTGCCAGCGGCGGGACAGACATAAATCAGCCCCAGCATTTT. This translates into CASGGTDINQPQHF.

The chain employs TRBV5-1 and TRBJ1-6; 10 bases match TRBD1. Germline-derived CDR1 and CDR2 are SGHRS and YFSETQ. V dropped 0 bases and J dropped 9; count of bases not matched to a gene: 12. The CDR3 extends over 18 amino acids. The CDR3 is CASSLDWTGQGSGSPLHF. The CDR3 region has the DNA TGCGCCAGCAGCTTGGACTGGACGGGACAGGGGTCGGGTTCACCCCTCCACTTT.

The chain recombines TRBV7-9 with TRBJ1-4; TRBD1 is a possible D gene (5 bases). CDR1 is SEHNR and CDR2 is FQNEAQ in the germline V gene (reference sequence). There are 14 residues in the CDR3. V was pared by 4 bases and J by 4 bases, with 10 bases between. In DNA form, the CDR3 reads TGTGCCAGCAGCTCCACAGGTTATAATGAAAAACTGTTTTTT. Its protein product is CASSSTGYNEKLFF.

The rearrangement uses TRBV7-9 and TRBJ1-2; D unclear. Trimming took 0 bases from V and 8 from J, leaving 10 bases between them. Germline loops: CDR1 SEHNR, CDR2 FQNEAQ (reference sequence). This CDR3 contains 13 residues. CDR3 sequence (DNA): TGTGCCAGCAGCTTAGCCCCGGGAGCAGGCTACACCTTC. Translating gives CASSLAPGAGYTF.

As regards this clone: One junction end disagrees with the germline gene, perhaps due to a read error. The genes are TRBV10-3 and TRBJ1-5; possibly TRBD1 for D (6 bases). The germline V gene encodes CDR1 ENHRY and CDR2 SYGVKD. This CDR3 has 12 amino acids. DNA of the CDR3: TGTGCCACCAGTCTTCAGGGGCAGCCCCAGCATTTT. It translates to CATSLQGQPQHF.

The V and J genes are TRBV18 and TRBJ1-5, with D perhaps TRBD1 (5 bases). Trimming took 3 bases from V and 6 from J, leaving 12 bases between them. The germline gives CDR1 KGHSH, CDR2 LQKENI. This CDR3 is 14 amino acids long. Written as DNA, the CDR3 is TGTGCCAGCTCACCCCCAGGGCAGGGTCAGCCCCAGCATTTT. This encodes CASSPPGQGQPQHF.

This chain joins TRBV5-1 and TRBJ2-1; 11 bases fit TRBD2. The CDR3 covers 14 residues. V gave up 4 bases and J gave up 5 bases; unmatched junction bases: 2. Germline CDR1 is SGHRS and CDR2 is YFSETQ. CDR3 protein: CASSRSGGDNEQFF. For the CDR3, the DNA is TGCGCCAGCAGCCGTAGCGGGGGGGACAATGAGCAGTTCTTC.

This clone was observed a single time. This chain uses TRBV11-2 with TRBJ2-2, with TRBD2 identical over 13 bases. The CDR3 contains 15 residues. Germline assignment: CDR1 SGHAT and CDR2 FQNNGV. J gave up 8 bases and V 5 bases, and 5 bases lay outside the gene matches. CDR3 region: CASSPGLAGYGELFF. The CDR3, as DNA: TGTGCCAGCAGCCCGGGACTAGCGGGGTATGGGGAGCTGTTTTTT.

As concerns this clone: The junction shows a germline mismatch at one end, possibly a read error. Other nucleotide sequences in the sample specify the same CDR3. The chain carries TRBV30 and TRBJ1-2; D remains unclear. The germline V gene encodes CDR1 GTSNPN and CDR2 SVGIG (reference sequence). This CDR3 has 13 amino acids. The CDR3, as DNA: TGTGCCTGGAGGAAGGGCCTGGGAGATGGCTACACCTTT. Protein: CAWRKGLGDGYTF.

This clone appeared a few times. The chain couples TRBV10-2 to TRBJ1-1; tentatively, D is TRBD1 (6 bases). Looked up from germline, CDR1 is WSHSY and CDR2 is SAAADI. The length of the CDR3 is 12 residues. V was clipped by 7 bases and J by 1 base, with 7 bases between them. CDR3 sequence: CASIGGNTEAFF. The DNA for the CDR3 is TGCGCCAGCATAGGGGGGAACACTGAAGCTTTCTTT.

The V call is TRBV7-2, the J call TRBJ1-1; D gene uncertain. CDR1 and CDR2 from the germline V gene are SGHTA and FQGNSA. The CDR3 loop spans 12 amino acids. V lost 5 bases and J lost 2, with 6 bases in between. CDR3 nucleotide sequence: TGTGCCAGCAGCCGTCCCAACACTGAAGCTTTCTTT. It specifies CASSRPNTEAFF.

The V call is TRBV6-1, the J call TRBJ2-2, with a weak D call TRBD1 (6 bases). Trimming shortened V by 6 bases and J by 8 bases, and 16 bases separated the two germline ends. CDR3 length: 14 amino acids. Germline V gene sequence: CDR1 MNHNS, CDR2 SASEGT. The DNA of the CDR3 is TGTGCCAGCAGCGTCACAGGGACGTTTGGGGAGCTGTTTTTT. Translated, it gives CASSVTGTFGELFF.

J is TRBJ2-1 and V is TRBV19, with TRBD2 matching over 7 bases. Germline trimming cut 9 bases from V and 1 base from J; bases unmatched to any gene: 6. The CDR3 runs 14 residues. Germline-derived CDR1 and CDR2 are LNHDA and SQIVND (reference sequence). The CDR3 region has the DNA TGTGCCAGCCGGGGGGATGATTCCTACAATGAGCAGTTCTTC. Its translation is CASRGDDSYNEQFF.

This rearrangement joins TRBV7-9 to TRBJ1-2; unclear D gene. The CDR3 is 14 amino acids. The V gene lost 3 bases and the J gene lost 4 bases, with 12 bases spanning the gap. CDR1 and CDR2 (germline): SEHNR, FQNEAQ (reference sequence). The CDR3 DNA follows: TGTGCCAGCAGCTTCCTAACAGACACCTATGGCTACACCTTC. It is translated as CASSFLTDTYGYTF.

This chain connects TRBV5-1 to TRBJ2-7, with 8 nucleotides matching TRBD1. CDR1 is SGHRS and CDR2 is YFSETQ in the germline V gene. With 4 bases clipped from V and 4 bases from J, the junction kept 7 bases outside the gene matches. This CDR3 is built from 14 residues. CDR3: CASSPGGLGYEQYF. DNA of the CDR3: TGCGCCAGCAGCCCAGGGGGCCTCGGATACGAGCAGTACTTC.

This chain joins TRBV6-6 and TRBJ1-1, with D possibly being TRBD1 (6 bases). The CDR3 length is 14 residues. V shed 2 bases and J shed 1 base, with 8 bases lying between them. Germline V lookup: CDR1 MNHNY, CDR2 SVGAGI (reference sequence). CDR3 coding DNA: TGTGCCAGCAGTTACCTGGGGGCGAACACTGAAGCTTTCTTT. Translation gives CASSYLGANTEAFF.

In regard to this clone: At the DNA level, this CDR3 is encoded by other sequences in the same sample as well. The V gene is TRBV11-3, the J gene TRBJ2-7, with D hard to call. The germline V and J ends were trimmed by 1 base and 0 bases, with 7 bases remaining between them. The germline CDR1 and CDR2 sequences are SGHNT and YENEEA. CDR3 length equals 14 residues. The CDR3 spells CASSLGGSSYEQYF. In DNA form, the CDR3 reads TGTGCCAGCAGCTTAGGCGGCAGCTCCTACGAGCAGTACTTC.

The chain carries TRBV11-3 and TRBJ2-1; D may be TRBD2 (6 bases). CDR1 and CDR2 from the germline V gene are SGHNT and YENEEA. The CDR3 has 13 amino acids. Trimming stripped 4 bases from V and 5 bases from J, with 9 bases between. The CDR3 reads CASSWGGDNEQFF. CDR3 nucleotide sequence: TGTGCCAGCAGCTGGGGCGGGGACAATGAGCAGTTCTTC.

The chain combines TRBV2 with TRBJ1-3, with a weak D call TRBD1 (5 bases). The V gene's germline CDR1 is SNHLY and CDR2 FYNNEI. The V and J ends lost 6 bases and 2 bases respectively, with 11 bases between them. CDR3 length: 14 amino acids. The CDR3 reads CASRAGGPGNTIYF. CDR3 sequence (DNA): TGTGCCAGCAGGGCCGGGGGACCTGGAAACACCATATATTTT.